Sequencing of this T cell receptor (beta chain) was carried out in a study of graft-versus-host responses after intestinal transplantation. Study-level information: Anti-thymocyte globulin was used for induction in all recipients, who then took tacrolimus and steroids for roughly 3 years. Regarding the study as a whole: GvH clones detected in recipient marrow included some appearing first in ileum or blood.

CDR3 length: 14 amino acids. Germline V gene sequence: CDR1 SGHNT, CDR2 YYREEE (reference sequence). V dropped 0 bases and J dropped 1 base, with 5 bases sitting between them. The assay was immunoSEQ multiplex PCR, and TCRdb's table has in-frame clones only and misses some. Counted here are tens of thousands of clones, 85% to 95% occurring once; the ten biggest clones make up 4.5% to 7.5%. To note about this clone: What it binds is unknown. The same CDR3 arises from other DNA sequences in this sample as well.

The V and J genes are TRBV5-4 and TRBJ2-4, with TRBD1 as a possible D gene (5 bases). The sequence was obtained from a human patient who received an intestinal transplant, so some T cells may come from the graft donor. Sequences were derived from PBMCs, sampled about 120 weeks after a first intestinal transplant, on the day of a second. CDR3 sequence reads: CASSLAGAKNIQYF. The CDR3 DNA is TGTGCCAGCAGCTTGGCAGGGGCCAAAAACATTCAGTACTTC. Full variable domain (outside the CDR3, taken from reference TRBV5-4 and TRBJ2-4): ETGVTQSPTHLIKTRGQQVTLRCSSQSGHNTVSWYQQALGQGPQFIFQYYREEENGRGNFPPRFSGLQFPNYSSELNVNALELDDSALYLCASSLAGAKNIQYFGAGTRLSVL.